Sequencing of this T cell receptor beta chain was carried out in a study of cytomegalovirus exposure and HLA in healthy donors. Findings and limits, study-wide: In a later analysis, compared with equally common non-associated chains, HLA-associated beta chains were more expanded. More than 150 TCR beta chains were listed as cytomegalovirus-associated. Beyond CMV serostatus, there was no information to go on about immune exposure.

As regards this clone: As yet, its antigen is unknown.

CDR3 length: 13 amino acids. The V and J ends lost 4 bases and 6 bases, in that order; junction bases with no gene match: 1. CDR1 is MNHEY and CDR2 is SMNVEV in the germline V gene (reference sequence). Among the donors, all were healthy bone marrow donors. The study ran its PCR with 60 Vbeta and 13 Jbeta primers. The assay was immunoSEQ multiplex PCR, and TCRdb's table has in-frame clones only and misses some. The repertoire includes about 89,000 clones, roughly two thirds of them detected once, and about 2.3% sits in the top ten. The clonotype originates from a human donor in good health. Source material: PBMCs. The rearrangement links TRBV27 to TRBJ1-5; 9 bases are a match to TRBD1. The CDR3 DNA reads TGTGCCAGCAGTTGGGACAGGGCTCAGCCCCAGCATTTT. Translation gives CASSWDRAQPQHF.